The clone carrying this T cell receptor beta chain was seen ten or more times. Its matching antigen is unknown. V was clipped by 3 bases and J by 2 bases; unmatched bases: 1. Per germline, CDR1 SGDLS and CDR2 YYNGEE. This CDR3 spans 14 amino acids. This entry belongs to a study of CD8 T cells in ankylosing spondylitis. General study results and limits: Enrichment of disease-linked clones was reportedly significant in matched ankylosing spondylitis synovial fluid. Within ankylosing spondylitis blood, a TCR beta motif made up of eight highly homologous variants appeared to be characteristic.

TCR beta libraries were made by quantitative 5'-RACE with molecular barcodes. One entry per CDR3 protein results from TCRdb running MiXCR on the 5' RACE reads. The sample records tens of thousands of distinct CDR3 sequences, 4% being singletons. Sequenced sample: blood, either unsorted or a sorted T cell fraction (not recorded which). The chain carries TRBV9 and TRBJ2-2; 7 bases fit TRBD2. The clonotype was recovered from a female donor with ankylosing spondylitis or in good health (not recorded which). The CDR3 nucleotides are TGTGCCAGCAGCGGGGGACTAAACACCGGGGAGCTGTTTTTT. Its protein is CASSGGLNTGELFF.